This T cell receptor (beta chain) was identified during a study of blood T cells in healthy people across ages. This clonotype was observed a few times. Primed by a sample-barcoded 5' primer and a J-beta primer mix, a second PCR proceeded for about 6 to 11 cycles. Each CDR3 protein gets one entry after TCRdb re-called the 5' RACE reads with MiXCR. This table has roughly 800,000 distinct CDR3 sequences, roughly 50% appearing once. The ends lost 1 base at V and 6 bases at J; junction bases unmatched: 5. Germline values: CDR1 SQVTM, CDR2 ANQGSEA. There are 15 residues in the CDR3. Sequenced sample: blood. This sequence originates from an elderly man in good health. V usage is TRBV29-1 and J usage is TRBJ2-4, with 11 bases that match TRBD2. CDR3 sequence reads: CSVEGHTSGGNIQYF. CDR3 in DNA: TGCAGCGTTGAAGGTCACACTAGCGGGGGAAACATTCAGTACTTC. Complete variable domain (other parts from reference TRBV29-1 and TRBJ2-4): SAVISQKPSRDICQRGTSLTIQCQVDSQVTMMFWYRQQPGQSLTLIATANQGSEATYESGFVIDKFPISRPNLTFSTLTVSNMSPEDSSIYLCSVEGHTSGGNIQYFGAGTRLSVL.